The 13 T cell receptor beta chains presented below share a single source sample, sequenced in a study of cytomegalovirus exposure and HLA in healthy donors. The PCR employed 60 Vbeta primers together with 13 Jbeta primers. Measured with immunoSEQ multiplex PCR; TCRdb has only the in-frame clones, and not every one. The profile shows approximately 110,000 clones, roughly three quarters of them singletons. Sequenced sample: PBMCs. These receptors were collected from a man between 25 and 39 years old in good health and CMV-seronegative.

This rearrangement joins TRBV2 to TRBJ1-1, with 10 bases matching TRBD1. CDR1 and CDR2 from the germline V gene are SNHLY and FYNNEI. CDR3 size: 16 residues. V was pared by 5 bases and J by 1 base, with 7 bases of the junction left unmatched. CDR3 in DNA: TGTGCCAGCAGTCCGGACAGGGGGTATCAGAACACTGAAGCTTTCTTT. Residues: CASSPDRGYQNTEAFF.

The J gene is TRBJ2-7, the V gene TRBV2; TRBD2 is a possible D gene (7 bases). The CDR3 covers 16 residues. The V end was cut by 0 bases, the J end by 6 bases, with 18 bases between. Looked up from germline, CDR1 is SNHLY and CDR2 is FYNNEI. CDR3 region: CASSEAQGRGGGEQYF. The CDR3 bases are TGTGCCAGCAGTGAAGCGCAAGGGAGGGGGGGCGGCGAGCAGTACTTC.

This clone was observed a few times. V usage is TRBV5-6 and J usage is TRBJ1-2; a weak D match, TRBD1 (6 bases). Germline V gene data show CDR1 as SGHDT and CDR2 as YYEEEE. The ends were cut back, 4 bases at V and 2 bases at J, with 12 bases in the middle. The CDR3 sequence is 14 residues long. The CDR3 region is CASSPGQSNYGYTF. DNA of the CDR3: TGTGCCAGCAGCCCAGGACAGAGCAACTATGGCTACACCTTC.

The V call is TRBV5-1, the J call TRBJ2-1; TRBD1 aligns across 7 bases. V shed 2 bases, J shed 7 bases, and the junction held 6 bases outside the gene matches. Germline CDR1 SGHRS, CDR2 YFSETQ. The CDR3 is made up of 14 amino acids. This chain's CDR3 is CASSLAGGMNEQFF. The CDR3 region has the DNA TGCGCCAGCAGCTTAGCAGGGGGAATGAATGAGCAGTTCTTC.

The chain combines TRBV28 with TRBJ2-1; tentative D call: TRBD1 (5 bases). From germline, CDR1 is MDHEN and CDR2 SYDVKM. Trimming pared 5 bases from V and 3 bases from J, leaving 17 bases between. The CDR3 is made up of 16 amino acids. The CDR3 loop is CASSQAKTAFYNEQFF. The CDR3, as DNA: TGTGCCAGCAGTCAAGCCAAGACAGCTTTCTACAATGAGCAGTTCTTC.

This clone was observed a handful of times. The chain combines TRBV30 with TRBJ1-1, with a possible D match to TRBD1 (6 bases). V shed 4 bases and J shed 4 bases, with 13 bases lying between them. Germline CDR1 and CDR2: GTSNPN and SVGIG (reference sequence). This CDR3 has 13 residues. The CDR3 DNA is TGTGCCTGGACGCACGGGGGGCCCACTGAAGCTTTCTTT. Translation: CAWTHGGPTEAFF. Filled out from reference TRBV30 and TRBJ1-1, the complete variable domain reads SQTIHQWPATLVQPVGSPLSLECTVEGTSNPNLYWYRQAAGRGLQLLFYSVGIGQISSEVPQNLSASRPQDRQFILSSKKLLLSDSGFYLCAWTHGGPTEAFFGQGTRLTVV.

V and J are TRBV11-3 and TRBJ2-1; 14 bases line up with TRBD2. The CDR3 has 18 residues. CDR1 and CDR2 (germline): SGHNT, YENEEA. J was trimmed by 12 bases and V by 3 bases; bases with no gene match: 16. The CDR3 spells CASSLVSSAGLAGVGQFF. In nucleotides, the CDR3 is TGTGCCAGCAGCTTGGTGTCTAGTGCGGGACTAGCGGGAGTTGGGCAGTTCTTC.

The rearrangement joins TRBV25-1 to TRBJ1-2; tentatively, D is TRBD1 (5 bases). CDR3 length: 13 amino acids. Germline V gene sequence: CDR1 MGHDK, CDR2 SYGVNS. V lost 2 bases and J 7 bases, leaving 11 bases between the germline ends. CDR3 amino acids: CASSERQGGGYTF. CDR3 sequence (DNA): TGTGCCAGCAGTGAACGCCAGGGTGGTGGCTACACCTTC.

The chain carries TRBV30 and TRBJ2-5; a possible D gene is TRBD2 (6 bases). V shed 4 bases and J shed 3 bases, with 21 bases lying between them. The CDR3 consists of 16 residues. CDR1 and CDR2 (germline): GTSNPN, SVGIG (reference sequence). The chain's CDR3 is CAWITKRGTAKETQYF. The CDR3 nucleotides read TGTGCCTGGATCACCAAACGTGGGACTGCAAAAGAGACCCAGTACTTC.

Turning to this clone: This CDR3 is also generated by other DNA sequences in the sample. The rearrangement uses TRBV18 and TRBJ2-1; 7 bases are a match to TRBD1. V shed 3 bases, J shed 3 bases, and the junction held 5 bases outside the gene matches. The length of the CDR3 is 15 residues. Germline assignment: CDR1 KGHSH and CDR2 LQKENI. CDR3 nucleotides: TGTGCCAGCTCACCTTTGGCAGGGGGCTACAATGAGCAGTTCTTC. Amino acid sequence: CASSPLAGGYNEQFF.

The V call is TRBV7-2, the J call TRBJ2-7; 7 bases line up with TRBD1. Germline assignment: CDR1 SGHTA and CDR2 FQGNSA. The CDR3 extends over 14 amino acids. V gave up 5 bases and J gave up 2 bases; unmatched junction bases: 6. As DNA, the CDR3 is TGTGCCAGCAGCCAGGGACAGAAAGCCTACGAGCAGTACTTC. Protein product: CASSQGQKAYEQYF. The complete variable domain, with remaining parts taken from reference TRBV7-2 and TRBJ2-7, reads GAGVSQSPSNKVTEKGKDVELRCDPISGHTALYWYRQSLGQGLEFLIYFQGNSAPDKSGLPSDRFSAERTGGSVSTLTIQRTQQEDSAVYLCASSQGQKAYEQYFGPGTRLTVT.

The chain is built from TRBV19 and TRBJ2-1; 8 bases are a match to TRBD2. Germline assignment: CDR1 LNHDA and CDR2 SQIVND (reference sequence). Losses at the gene ends were 4 bases for V and 6 bases for J; bases not matched to a gene: 11. This CDR3 spans 16 amino acids. The CDR3 spells CASSNGRAFLANEQFF. The CDR3 region has the DNA TGTGCCAGTAGTAACGGGAGGGCATTCTTGGCCAATGAGCAGTTCTTC.

In this sample, this clone turned up a few times. J is TRBJ2-3 and V is TRBV6-1, with D maybe TRBD1 (5 bases). With 2 bases removed from V and 5 bases from J, the gap between germline ends came to 5 bases. This CDR3 region has 12 residues. CDR1 is MNHNS and CDR2 is SASEGT in the germline V gene. The DNA of the CDR3 is TGTGCCAGCAGTGAAAGGGGAGATACGCAGTATTTT. Amino acids: CASSERGDTQYF.